The 15 T cell receptor beta chains given below trace back to one sample, sequenced in a study of human T cells and chemical hapten exposure. Time point indicated: pre-sensitization, week 0. The treatment was: therapeutic diphenylcyclopropenone sensitization with weekly scalp DPC. MiXCR, applied by TCRdb to the RACE reads, yields one record per CDR3 protein. The repertoire holds about 98,000 distinct CDR3 sequences, with 9.5% to 14% as singletons. This specimen was whole blood, taken in connection with sensitization to the hapten diphenylcyclopropenone (DPC). The receptors were gathered from a woman aged 55-69 years with alopecia areata. Some clones in this sample may be carry-over from other donors' samples.

This clonotype was counted only a few times. V and J are TRBV7-9 and TRBJ1-1; a weak D match, TRBD1 (6 bases). The V end was cut by 3 bases, the J end by 1 base, with 15 bases between. Germline-derived CDR1 and CDR2 are SEHNR and FQNEAQ (reference sequence). The CDR3 sequence is 16 residues long. The CDR3: CASSLGQGIQNTEAFF. The CDR3 nucleotides read TGTGCCAGCAGCTTGGGGCAGGGGATCCAGAACACTGAAGCTTTCTTT.

This clonotype was found many times. The chain couples TRBV30 to TRBJ2-3, with TRBD2 matching 8 bases. Trimming took 3 bases from V and 4 from J; bases not matched to a gene: 3. The CDR3 totals 13 residues. Germline loops: CDR1 GTSNPN, CDR2 SVGIG (reference sequence). Written as DNA, the CDR3 is TGTGCCTGGAGGACTAGCGCACCAGATACGCAGTATTTT. It translates to CAWRTSAPDTQYF. Together with reference TRBV30 and TRBJ2-3, the CDR3 gives the full variable domain: SQTIHQWPATLVQPVGSPLSLECTVEGTSNPNLYWYRQAAGRGLQLLFYSVGIGQISSEVPQNLSASRPQDRQFILSSKKLLLSDSGFYLCAWRTSAPDTQYFGPGTRLTVL.

This rearrangement joins TRBV20-1 to TRBJ2-3; D not certain. Germline V gene lookup returns CDR1 DFQATT and CDR2 SNEGSKA (reference sequence). V shed 0 bases and J shed 3 bases, with 7 bases lying between them. CDR3 size: 13 residues. The CDR3 DNA reads as TGCAGTGCTAGAGATTCCGGGACAGATACGCAGTATTTT. Translation gives CSARDSGTDTQYF.

This clonotype was detected many times. The V call is TRBV20-1, the J call TRBJ1-2; no clear D. This CDR3 is built from 14 residues. V gave up 4 bases and J gave up 6 bases, with 18 bases separating them. Germline V gene data show CDR1 as DFQATT and CDR2 as SNEGSKA (reference sequence). CDR3 in DNA: TGCAGTGCTACAGGTGGGCAGTTGGGCGATGGCTACACCTTC. It encodes CSATGGQLGDGYTF.

This clonotype was counted ten times or more. The chain has TRBV10-2 and TRBJ1-1; D gene uncertain. Trimming left V 3 bases short and J 1 base short, with 6 bases between. CDR1 and CDR2 from the germline V gene are WSHSY and SAAADI. CDR3 length: 13 residues. The CDR3 loop reads CASSDRGNTEAFF. The CDR3 coding sequence is TGCGCCAGCAGTGATCGGGGGAACACTGAAGCTTTCTTT.

There are many counts of this clonotype. The chain couples TRBV3-1 to TRBJ2-3; TRBD2 aligns across 13 bases. The J segment lost 1 base and the V segment lost 3 bases, leaving 7 bases of the junction unmatched. The CDR3 length is 18 residues. Germline CDR1 reads LGHDT; CDR2 reads YNNKEL (reference sequence). As DNA, the CDR3 is TGTGCCAGCAGCCAGGGGACTAGCGGGGTGGATGGCACAGATACGCAGTATTTT. Amino acids: CASSQGTSGVDGTDTQYF.

This clonotype was seen more than once but under ten times. The V call is TRBV5-1, the J call TRBJ2-2; 8 bases fit TRBD1. The CDR3 spans 15 residues. The ends lost 4 bases at V and 1 base at J; junction bases unmatched: 3. CDR1 and CDR2 from the germline V gene are SGHRS and YFSETQ. CDR3 region: CASSLDRGNTGELFF. CDR3 DNA: TGCGCCAGCAGCCTAGACAGGGGGAACACCGGGGAGCTGTTTTTT.

This clonotype was seen many times. The V and J genes are TRBV2 and TRBJ1-2; D unclear. The germline V gene has CDR1 SNHLY and CDR2 FYNNEI. V was pared by 1 base and J by 8 bases, with 14 bases between. This CDR3 is 14 amino acids long. The CDR3 nucleotides read TGTGCCAGCAGTGAAGTTCCGCAGGTTGGGGGCTACACCTTC. It encodes CASSEVPQVGGYTF.

The V call is TRBV6-5, the J call TRBJ1-6, with 11 bases matching TRBD1. Trimming took 6 bases from V and 10 from J; bases not matched to a gene: 2. Germline CDR1 reads MNHEY; CDR2 reads SVGAGI. This CDR3 is built from 13 residues. In DNA form, the CDR3 reads TGTGCCAGCAGCGGACAGGGGGCCTCACCCCTCCACTTT. Amino acid sequence: CASSGQGASPLHF.

This clonotype has ten or more counts. The chain is built from TRBV6-1 and TRBJ1-1, with TRBD1 identical over 10 bases. Germline V gives CDR1 MNHNS, CDR2 SASEGT. Trimming removed 6 bases from V and 2 bases from J; junction bases left unmatched: 3. There are 14 residues in the CDR3. CDR3 bases: TGTGCCAGCAGCCGGGACAGGGGTAACACTGAAGCTTTCTTT. Amino acid sequence: CASSRDRGNTEAFF.

This clonotype has more than one count but fewer than ten. The chain links TRBV19 to TRBJ2-2, with no clear D. The ends were cut back, 4 bases at V and 2 bases at J, with 8 bases in the middle. CDR3 size: 14 residues. Germline assignment: CDR1 LNHDA and CDR2 SQIVND (reference sequence). The CDR3 reads CASSTRVNTGELFF. Written as DNA, the CDR3 is TGTGCCAGTAGTACCCGGGTCAACACCGGGGAGCTGTTTTTT.

This clonotype was picked up many times. This sequence joins TRBV24-1 and TRBJ2-2; D remains unclear. CDR3 length: 15 residues. Germline loops: CDR1 KGHDR, CDR2 SFDVKD. V lost 3 bases and J lost 5, with 12 bases in between. This chain's CDR3 is CATSDPRRGTGELFF. The CDR3 DNA sequence: TGTGCCACCAGTGATCCCCGCAGAGGTACCGGGGAGCTGTTTTTT.

V usage is TRBV29-1 and J usage is TRBJ1-2; D not resolved. CDR3 length equals 13 residues. Germline V CDR1 and CDR2: SQVTM, ANQGSEA. V shed 3 bases and J shed 2 bases, with 10 bases lying between them. The CDR3 is CSVDLAGNYGYTF. The DNA for the CDR3 is TGCAGCGTTGATCTTGCAGGAAACTATGGCTACACCTTC.

This clonotype was seen a few times. The J gene is TRBJ1-1, the V gene TRBV6-2 or TRBV6-3; 8 bases are a match to TRBD1. V lost 7 bases, J lost 4 bases, and 2 bases stayed unmatched. CDR1 and CDR2 (germline): MNHEY, SVGEGT. The CDR3 runs to 12 residues. The CDR3 DNA is TGTGCCAGCATTACAGGGGGCACTGAAGCTTTCTTT. Protein: CASITGGTEAFF.

V usage is TRBV29-1 and J usage is TRBJ1-5; TRBD1 might be the D (6 bases). Looked up from germline, CDR1 is SQVTM and CDR2 is ANQGSEA. This CDR3 is 13 amino acids long. Trimming removed 4 bases from V and 3 bases from J, with 10 bases in between. Here the CDR3 reads CSVVGGPNQPQHF. CDR3 DNA: TGCAGCGTTGTGGGGGGGCCCAATCAGCCCCAGCATTTT.